This note documents a single T cell receptor (beta chain) sequence. This receptor's antigen is unknown. No qualities accompany the bases; no much larger clone lies one base away. Whole blood was collected in K2EDTA tubes by collaborating institutions according to the institutions' own protocols. For TCRbeta analysis, collaborator samples were shipped as frozen whole blood, as isolated PBMCs, or as DNA extracted from either sample type. The immunoSEQ Assay, a bias-controlled multiplex PCR, was used to amplify TCRbeta CDR3 regions from genomic DNA. The authors' pipeline ran thus. The number of nucleated cells in each sample was estimated from the amplification of reference gene primers within the assay. Sequence reads were collapsed and filtered to measure the absolute abundance of every unique TCRbeta CDR3 rearrangement. For each sample, productive Simpson clonality was calculated by taking the square root of Simpson's diversity index across productive rearrangements. TCRdb mirrors the immuneACCESS table, restricted to in-frame sequences. Some clones are absent from its copies; in checked studies, under half trace to an unresolved V gene, and the reason for the others is unknown. V and J calls plus clone size are reproduced from that table; the DNA served to infer D and trimming. A total of over 60,000 clones appear in this sample, roughly 92% of them only once. The top ten constitute roughly 5.2% of the sample.

The cysteine opens and the phenylalanine closes a CDR3 of 15 amino acids. Only the CDR3 portion is preserved as DNA: 45 bases, with reading frame beginning at the first base. The germline V gene (reference sequence) yields LGHDT for CDR1 and YNNKEL for CDR2. A distance of 17 bases separates the germline ends of V and J, which lose 4 bases and 5 bases respectively. These data originate in a study of blood T cell repertoires in COVID-19 (dated by TCRdb to about 2020). Regarding the complete study: Samples from collaborators originated in the United States, Italy and Spain and spanned both the acute and convalescent phases of COVID-19. Subjects who had been exposed to COVID-19, were actively infected with it, or had recovered from it provided the deeply sampled blood TCRbeta repertoires that made up the dataset. Where available, HLA class I and class II types were taken from metadata supplied by the sample provider and were not determined by assay-based typing. The prospective study material was composed of cDNA or gDNA derived from T cells, B-cell-depleted T cells, or PBMCs. Nearly every sample came with metadata listing a de-identified subject ID, COVID-19 status, age in years and sex. A freely available public database, intended as a resource for researchers studying the immune response to SARS-CoV-2, is where the repertoires were released. Samples were obtained from the ongoing ImmuneRACE study (first 160 participants) and from roughly 1,300 subjects provided by 6 global collaborators.

The paper's findings and limits, for the study overall: How much clinical and demographic metadata was included differed by source and by participant, and the metadata was provided uncurated.

The receptor was derived from a human donor in a cohort sampled during active COVID-19. Source material: peripheral blood. The chain employs TRBV3-1 (or the pseudogene TRBV3-2) and TRBJ2-5; the D segment could be TRBD1, given 6 matching bases. In nucleotides, the sequence is TGTGCCAGCAGCCCCTTCACAGGGCCAAAGGAGACCCAGTACTTC. This gives the protein CASSPFTGPKETQYF.